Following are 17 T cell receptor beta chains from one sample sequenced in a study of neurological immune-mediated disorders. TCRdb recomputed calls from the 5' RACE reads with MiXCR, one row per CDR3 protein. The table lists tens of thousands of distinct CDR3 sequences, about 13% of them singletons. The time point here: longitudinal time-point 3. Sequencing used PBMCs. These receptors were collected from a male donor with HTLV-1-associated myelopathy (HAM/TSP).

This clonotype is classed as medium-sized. CDR3: CASSYSGTGGTEAFF. The DNA for the CDR3 is TGCGCCAGCAGCTACTCCGGTACAGGGGGGACTGAAGCTTTCTTT. V gene TRBV4-1 combines with J gene TRBJ1-1, with 8 bases matching TRBD1. V shed 5 bases, J shed 5 bases, and the junction held 10 bases outside the gene matches. The length of the CDR3 is 15 residues. Germline-derived CDR1 and CDR2 are MGHRA and YSYEKL.

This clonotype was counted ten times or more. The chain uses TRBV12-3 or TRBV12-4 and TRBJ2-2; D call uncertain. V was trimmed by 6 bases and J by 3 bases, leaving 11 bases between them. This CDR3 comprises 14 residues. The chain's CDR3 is CASRLREDTGELFF. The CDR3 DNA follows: TGTGCCAGCAGATTGAGAGAGGACACCGGGGAGCTGTTTTTT.

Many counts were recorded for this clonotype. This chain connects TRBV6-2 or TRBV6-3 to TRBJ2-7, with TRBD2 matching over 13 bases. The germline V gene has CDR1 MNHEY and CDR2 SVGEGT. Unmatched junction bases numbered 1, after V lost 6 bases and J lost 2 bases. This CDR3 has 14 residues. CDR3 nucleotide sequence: TGTGCCAGCAGGACTAGCGGGGGGCCCTACGAGCAGTACTTC. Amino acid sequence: CASRTSGGPYEQYF.

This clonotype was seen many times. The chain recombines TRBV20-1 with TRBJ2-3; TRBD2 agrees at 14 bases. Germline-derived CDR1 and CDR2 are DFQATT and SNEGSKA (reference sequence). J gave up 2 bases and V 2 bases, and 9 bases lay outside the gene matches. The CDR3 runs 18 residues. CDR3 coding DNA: TGCAGTGCTAGAATGGGACTAGCGGGGGCGTGGAACACAGATACGCAGTATTTT. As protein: CSARMGLAGAWNTDTQYF.

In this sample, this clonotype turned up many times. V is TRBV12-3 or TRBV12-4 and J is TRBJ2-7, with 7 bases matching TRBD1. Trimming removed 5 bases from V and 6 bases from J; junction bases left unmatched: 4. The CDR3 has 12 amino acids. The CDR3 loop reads CASSPHRGEQYF. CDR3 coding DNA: TGTGCCAGCAGTCCCCACAGGGGCGAGCAGTACTTC.

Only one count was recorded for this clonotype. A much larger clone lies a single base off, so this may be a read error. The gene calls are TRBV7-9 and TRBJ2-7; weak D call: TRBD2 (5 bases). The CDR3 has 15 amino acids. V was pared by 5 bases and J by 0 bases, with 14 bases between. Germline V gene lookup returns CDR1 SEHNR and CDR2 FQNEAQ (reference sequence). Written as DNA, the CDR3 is TGTGCCAGCAGCCCAGGACGGAGGACCTCCTACGAGCAGTACTTC. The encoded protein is CASSPGRRTSYEQYF.

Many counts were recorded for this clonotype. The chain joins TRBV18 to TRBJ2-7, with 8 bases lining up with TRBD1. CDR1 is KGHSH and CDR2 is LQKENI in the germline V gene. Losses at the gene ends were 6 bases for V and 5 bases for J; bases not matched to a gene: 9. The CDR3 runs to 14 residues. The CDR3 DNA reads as TGTGCCAGCTCTTCCCGACAGGGGTCCCACGAGCAGTACTTC. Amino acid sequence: CASSSRQGSHEQYF.

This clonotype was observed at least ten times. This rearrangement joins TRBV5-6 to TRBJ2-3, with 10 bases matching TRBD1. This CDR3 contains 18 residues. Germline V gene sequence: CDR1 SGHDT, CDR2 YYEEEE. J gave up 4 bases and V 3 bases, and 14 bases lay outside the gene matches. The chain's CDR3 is CASSWGESGQGMADTQYF. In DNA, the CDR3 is TGTGCCAGCAGCTGGGGCGAATCGGGACAGGGGATGGCAGATACGCAGTATTTT.

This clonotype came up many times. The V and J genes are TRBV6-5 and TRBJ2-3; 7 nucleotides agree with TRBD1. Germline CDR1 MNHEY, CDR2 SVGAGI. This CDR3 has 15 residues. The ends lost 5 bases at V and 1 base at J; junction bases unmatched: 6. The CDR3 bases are TGTGCCAGCAGTGACGACAGGGATGGCACAGATACGCAGTATTTT. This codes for CASSDDRDGTDTQYF.

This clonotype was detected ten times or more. CDR3 sequence reads: CATSDLNGRGSEEQFF. In DNA, the CDR3 is TGTGCCACCAGTGATTTGAACGGTCGGGGGTCTGAGGAGCAGTTCTTC. The chain couples TRBV24-1 to TRBJ2-1, with D maybe TRBD2 (6 bases). The CDR3 is 16 amino acids. V was pared by 0 bases and J by 10 bases, with 18 bases between. Germline assignment: CDR1 KGHDR and CDR2 SFDVKD.

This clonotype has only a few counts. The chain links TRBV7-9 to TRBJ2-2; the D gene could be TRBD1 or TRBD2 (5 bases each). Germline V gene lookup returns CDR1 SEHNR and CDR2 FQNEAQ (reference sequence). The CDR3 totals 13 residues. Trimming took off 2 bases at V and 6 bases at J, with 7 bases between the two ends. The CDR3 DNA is TGTGCCAGCAGCTTAATGGGGGCCGGGGAGCTGTTTTTT. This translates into CASSLMGAGELFF.

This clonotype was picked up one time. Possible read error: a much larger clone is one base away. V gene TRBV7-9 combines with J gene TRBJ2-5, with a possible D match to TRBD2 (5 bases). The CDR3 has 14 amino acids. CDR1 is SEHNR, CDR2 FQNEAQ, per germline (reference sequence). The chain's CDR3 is CASRPRTFQDTQYF. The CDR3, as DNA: TGTGCCAGCAGACCTCGGACTTTTCAAGATACCCAGTACTTC.

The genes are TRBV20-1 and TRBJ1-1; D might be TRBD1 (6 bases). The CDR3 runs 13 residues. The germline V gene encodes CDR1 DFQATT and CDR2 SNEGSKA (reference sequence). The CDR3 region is CRTDIQGNTEAFF. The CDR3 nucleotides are TGCAGGACCGATATACAGGGGAACACTGAAGCTTTCTTT.

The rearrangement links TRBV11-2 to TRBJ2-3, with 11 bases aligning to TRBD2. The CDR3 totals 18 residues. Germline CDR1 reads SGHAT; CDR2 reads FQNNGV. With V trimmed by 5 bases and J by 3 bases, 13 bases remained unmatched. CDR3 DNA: TGTGCCAGCAGCCTAACTAGCGGGGGCCCGGGTCCGACAGATACGCAGTATTTT. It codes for CASSLTSGGPGPTDTQYF.

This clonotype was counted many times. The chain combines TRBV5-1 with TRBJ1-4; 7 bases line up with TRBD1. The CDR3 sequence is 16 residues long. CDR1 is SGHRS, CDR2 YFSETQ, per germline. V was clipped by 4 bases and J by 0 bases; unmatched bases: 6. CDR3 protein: CASSMDRTATNEKLFF. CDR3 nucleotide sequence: TGCGCCAGCAGCATGGACAGGACAGCAACTAATGAAAAACTGTTTTTT.

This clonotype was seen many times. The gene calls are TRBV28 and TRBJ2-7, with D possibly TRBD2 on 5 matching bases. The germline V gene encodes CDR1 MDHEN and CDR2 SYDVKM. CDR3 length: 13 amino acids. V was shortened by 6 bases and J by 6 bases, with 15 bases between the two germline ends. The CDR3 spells CASRLDKPPEQYF. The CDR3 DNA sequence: TGTGCCAGCAGACTAGACAAACCCCCCGAGCAGTACTTC.

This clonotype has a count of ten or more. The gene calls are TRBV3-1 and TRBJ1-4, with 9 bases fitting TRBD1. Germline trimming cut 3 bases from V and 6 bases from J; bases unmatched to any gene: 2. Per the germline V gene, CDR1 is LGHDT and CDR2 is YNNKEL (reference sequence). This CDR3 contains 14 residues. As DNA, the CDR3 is TGTGCCAGCAGCCACCGGGACAGGGATGAAAAACTGTTTTTT. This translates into CASSHRDRDEKLFF.